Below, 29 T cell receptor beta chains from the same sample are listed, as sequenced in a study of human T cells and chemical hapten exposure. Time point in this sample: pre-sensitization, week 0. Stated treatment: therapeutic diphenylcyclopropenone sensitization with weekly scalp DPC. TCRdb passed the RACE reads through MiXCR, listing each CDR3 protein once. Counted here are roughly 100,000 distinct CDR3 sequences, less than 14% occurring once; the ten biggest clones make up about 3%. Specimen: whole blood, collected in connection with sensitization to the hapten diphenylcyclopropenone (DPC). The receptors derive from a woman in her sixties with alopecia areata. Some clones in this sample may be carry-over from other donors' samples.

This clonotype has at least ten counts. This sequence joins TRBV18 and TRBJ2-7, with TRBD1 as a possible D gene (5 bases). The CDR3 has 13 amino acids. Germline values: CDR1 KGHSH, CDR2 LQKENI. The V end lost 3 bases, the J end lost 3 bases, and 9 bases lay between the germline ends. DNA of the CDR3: TGTGCCAGCTCACCGGGGCAGAACTACGAGCAGTACTTC. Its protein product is CASSPGQNYEQYF.

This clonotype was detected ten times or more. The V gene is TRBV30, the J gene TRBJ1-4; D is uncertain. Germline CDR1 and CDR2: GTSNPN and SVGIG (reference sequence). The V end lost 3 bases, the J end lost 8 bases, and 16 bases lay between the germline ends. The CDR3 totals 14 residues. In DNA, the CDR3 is TGTGCCTGGAGGGCGGGGTCCGACGGCGAAAAACTGTTTTTT. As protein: CAWRAGSDGEKLFF. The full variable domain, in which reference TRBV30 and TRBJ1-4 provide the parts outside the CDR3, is SQTIHQWPATLVQPVGSPLSLECTVEGTSNPNLYWYRQAAGRGLQLLFYSVGIGQISSEVPQNLSASRPQDRQFILSSKKLLLSDSGFYLCAWRAGSDGEKLFFGSGTQLSVL.

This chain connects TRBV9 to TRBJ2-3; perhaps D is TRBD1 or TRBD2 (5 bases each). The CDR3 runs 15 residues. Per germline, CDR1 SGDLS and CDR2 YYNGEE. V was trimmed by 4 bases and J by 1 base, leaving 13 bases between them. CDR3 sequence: CASSPLEGRTDTQYF. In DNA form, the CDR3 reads TGTGCCAGCAGCCCCCTAGAGGGGCGCACAGATACGCAGTATTTT.

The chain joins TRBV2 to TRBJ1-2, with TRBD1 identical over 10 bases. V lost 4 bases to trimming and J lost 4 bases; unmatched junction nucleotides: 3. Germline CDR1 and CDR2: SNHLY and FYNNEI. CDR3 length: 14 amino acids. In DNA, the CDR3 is TGTGCCAGCAGTGGACAGGGGGCTACCTATGGCTACACCTTC. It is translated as CASSGQGATYGYTF.

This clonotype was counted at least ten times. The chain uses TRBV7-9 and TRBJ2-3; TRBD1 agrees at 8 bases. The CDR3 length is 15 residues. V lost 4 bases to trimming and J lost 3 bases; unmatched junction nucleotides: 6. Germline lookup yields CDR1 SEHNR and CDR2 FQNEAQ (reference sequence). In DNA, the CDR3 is TGTGCCAGCAGCTACCGGGACAGGTGGACAGATACGCAGTATTTT. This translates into CASSYRDRWTDTQYF.

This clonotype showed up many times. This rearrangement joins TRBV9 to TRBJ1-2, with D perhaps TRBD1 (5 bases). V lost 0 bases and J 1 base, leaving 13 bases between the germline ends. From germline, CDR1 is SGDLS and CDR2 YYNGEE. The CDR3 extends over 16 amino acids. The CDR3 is CASSVGVNRLNYGYTF. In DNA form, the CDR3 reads TGTGCCAGCAGCGTAGGAGTAAACAGGCTTAACTATGGCTACACCTTC.

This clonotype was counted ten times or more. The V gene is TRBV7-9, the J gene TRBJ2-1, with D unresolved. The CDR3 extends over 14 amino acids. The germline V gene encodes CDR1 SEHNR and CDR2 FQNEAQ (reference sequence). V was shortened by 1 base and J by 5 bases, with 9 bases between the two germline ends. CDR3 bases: TGTGCCAGCAGCTTAGGGGATACTAACAATGAGCAGTTCTTC. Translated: CASSLGDTNNEQFF.

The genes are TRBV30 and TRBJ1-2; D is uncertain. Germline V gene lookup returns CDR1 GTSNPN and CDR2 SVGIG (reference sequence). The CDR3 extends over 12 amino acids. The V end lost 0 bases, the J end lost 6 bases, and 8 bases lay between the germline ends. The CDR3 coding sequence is TGTGCCTGGAGTGTGCGGACGGATGGCTACACCTTC. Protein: CAWSVRTDGYTF.

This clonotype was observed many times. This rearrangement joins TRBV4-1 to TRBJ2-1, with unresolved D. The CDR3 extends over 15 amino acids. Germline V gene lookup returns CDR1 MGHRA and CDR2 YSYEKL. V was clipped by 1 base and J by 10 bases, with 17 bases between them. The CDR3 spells CASSQVSRGWEEQFF. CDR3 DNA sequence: TGCGCCAGCAGCCAAGTTTCCCGTGGATGGGAAGAGCAGTTCTTC.

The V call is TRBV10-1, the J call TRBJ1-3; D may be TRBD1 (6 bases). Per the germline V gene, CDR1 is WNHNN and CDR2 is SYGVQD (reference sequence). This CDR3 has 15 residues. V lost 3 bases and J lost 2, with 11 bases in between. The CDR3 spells CASSDIDRPGNTIYF. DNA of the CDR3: TGCGCCAGCAGTGACATCGACAGGCCTGGAAACACCATATATTTT.

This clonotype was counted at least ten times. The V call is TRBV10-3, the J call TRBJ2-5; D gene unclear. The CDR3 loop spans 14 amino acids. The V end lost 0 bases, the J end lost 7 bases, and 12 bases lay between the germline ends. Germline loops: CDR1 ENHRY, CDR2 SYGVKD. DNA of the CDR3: TGTGCCATCAGTGAGTCCTCCTCCGGCGGGACCCAGTACTTC. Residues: CAISESSSGGTQYF.

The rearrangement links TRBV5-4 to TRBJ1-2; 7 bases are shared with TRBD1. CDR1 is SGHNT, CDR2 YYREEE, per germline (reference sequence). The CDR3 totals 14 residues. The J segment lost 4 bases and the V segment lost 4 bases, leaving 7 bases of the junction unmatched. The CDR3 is CASSLMTGIYGYTF. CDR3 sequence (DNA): TGTGCCAGCAGCCTAATGACAGGGATCTATGGCTACACCTTC.

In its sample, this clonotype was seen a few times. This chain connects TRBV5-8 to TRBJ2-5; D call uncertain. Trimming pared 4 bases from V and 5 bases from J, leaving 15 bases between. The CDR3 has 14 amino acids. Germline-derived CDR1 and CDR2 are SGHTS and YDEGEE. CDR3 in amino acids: CASSDPPLLETQYF. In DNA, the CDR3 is TGTGCCAGCAGCGACCCGCCCCTTTTGGAGACCCAGTACTTC.

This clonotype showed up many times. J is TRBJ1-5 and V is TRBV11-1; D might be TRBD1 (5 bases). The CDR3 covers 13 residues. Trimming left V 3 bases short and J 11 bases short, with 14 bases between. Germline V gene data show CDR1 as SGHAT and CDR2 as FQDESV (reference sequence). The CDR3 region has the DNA TGTGCCAGCAGCTTCGGGGCGGGTGAGGCCCAGCATTTT. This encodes CASSFGAGEAQHF.

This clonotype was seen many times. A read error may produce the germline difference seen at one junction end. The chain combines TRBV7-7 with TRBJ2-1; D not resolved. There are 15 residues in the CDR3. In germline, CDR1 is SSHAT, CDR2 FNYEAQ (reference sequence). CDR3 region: CASSLRWGTSHEQFF. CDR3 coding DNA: TGTGCTAGCAGCTTACGTTGGGGTACAAGTCACGAGCAGTTCTTC. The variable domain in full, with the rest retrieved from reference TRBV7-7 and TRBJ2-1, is GAGVSQSPRYKVTKRGQDVTLRCDPISSHATLYWYQQALGQGPEFLTYFNYEAQPDKSGLPSDRFSAERPEGSISTLTIQRTEQRDSAMYRCASSLRWGTSHEQFFGPGTRLTVL.

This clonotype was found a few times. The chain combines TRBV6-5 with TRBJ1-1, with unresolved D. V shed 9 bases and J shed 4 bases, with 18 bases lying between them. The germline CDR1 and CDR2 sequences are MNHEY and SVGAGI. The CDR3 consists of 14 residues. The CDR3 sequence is CASTLLGVPTEAFF. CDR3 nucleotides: TGTGCCAGTACCCTGTTGGGAGTACCCACTGAAGCTTTCTTT.

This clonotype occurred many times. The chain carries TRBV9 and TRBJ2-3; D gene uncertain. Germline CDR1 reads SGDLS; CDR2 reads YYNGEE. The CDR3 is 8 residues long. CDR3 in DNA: TGTGAGCAAGATACGCAGTATTTT. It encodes CEQDTQYF.

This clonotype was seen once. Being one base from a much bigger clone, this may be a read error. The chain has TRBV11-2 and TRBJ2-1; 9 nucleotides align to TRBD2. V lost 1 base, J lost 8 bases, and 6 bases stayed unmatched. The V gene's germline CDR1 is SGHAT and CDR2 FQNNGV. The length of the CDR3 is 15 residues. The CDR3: CASSLVLAGFDEQFF. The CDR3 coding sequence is TGTGCCAGCAGCTTAGTCCTAGCGGGGTTTGATGAGCAGTTCTTC.

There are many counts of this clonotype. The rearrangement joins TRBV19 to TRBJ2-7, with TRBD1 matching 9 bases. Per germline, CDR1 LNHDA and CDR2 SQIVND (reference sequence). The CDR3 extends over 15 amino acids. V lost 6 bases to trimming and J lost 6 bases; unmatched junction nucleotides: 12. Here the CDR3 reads CASSARSGQGTEQYF. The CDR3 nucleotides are TGTGCCAGTAGCGCTCGCTCCGGACAGGGGACCGAGCAGTACTTC. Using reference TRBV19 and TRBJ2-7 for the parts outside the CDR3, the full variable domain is DGGITQSPKYLFRKEGQNVTLSCEQNLNHDAMYWYRQDPGQGLRLIYYSQIVNDFQKGDIAEGYSVSREKKESFPLTVTSAQKNPTAFYLCASSARSGQGTEQYFGPGTRLTVT.

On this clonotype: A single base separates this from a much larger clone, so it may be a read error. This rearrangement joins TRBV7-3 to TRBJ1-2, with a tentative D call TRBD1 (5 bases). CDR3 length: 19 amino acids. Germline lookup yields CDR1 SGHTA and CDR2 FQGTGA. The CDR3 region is CANSFGGGALLGANYGYTF. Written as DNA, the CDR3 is TGTGCCAACAGCTTTGGCGGTGGTGCACTCCTGGGGGCTAACTATGGCTACACCTTC.

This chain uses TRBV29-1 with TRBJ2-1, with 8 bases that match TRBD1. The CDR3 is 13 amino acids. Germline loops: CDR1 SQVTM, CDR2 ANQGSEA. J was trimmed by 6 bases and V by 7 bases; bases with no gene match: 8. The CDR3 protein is CSAGQGTVNEQFF. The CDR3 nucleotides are TGCAGCGCAGGACAGGGTACGGTCAATGAGCAGTTCTTC.

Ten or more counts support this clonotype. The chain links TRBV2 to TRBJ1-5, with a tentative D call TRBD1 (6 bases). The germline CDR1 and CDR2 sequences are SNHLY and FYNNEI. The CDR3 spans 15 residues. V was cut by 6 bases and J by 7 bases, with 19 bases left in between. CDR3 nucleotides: TGTGCCAGCAGCCTTGGGACAACGGGGGGCCAGCCCCAGCATTTT. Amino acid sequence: CASSLGTTGGQPQHF.

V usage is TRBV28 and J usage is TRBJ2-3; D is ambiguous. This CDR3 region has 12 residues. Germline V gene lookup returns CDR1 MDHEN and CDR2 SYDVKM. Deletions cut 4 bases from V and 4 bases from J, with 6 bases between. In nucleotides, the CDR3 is TGTGCCAGCAGTTCAAGACCAGATACGCAGTATTTT. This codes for CASSSRPDTQYF.

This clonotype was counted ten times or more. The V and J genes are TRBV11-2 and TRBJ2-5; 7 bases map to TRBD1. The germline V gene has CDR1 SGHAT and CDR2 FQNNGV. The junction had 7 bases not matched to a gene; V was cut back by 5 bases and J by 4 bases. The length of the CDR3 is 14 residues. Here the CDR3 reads CASSRQGQIETQYF. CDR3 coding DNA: TGTGCCAGCAGCCGACAGGGCCAGATAGAGACCCAGTACTTC. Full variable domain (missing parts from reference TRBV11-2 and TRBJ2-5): EAGVAQSPRYKIIEKRQSVAFWCNPISGHATLYWYQQILGQGPKLLIQFQNNGVVDDSQLPKDRFSAERLKGVDSTLKIQPAKLEDSAVYLCASSRQGQIETQYFGPGTRLLVL.

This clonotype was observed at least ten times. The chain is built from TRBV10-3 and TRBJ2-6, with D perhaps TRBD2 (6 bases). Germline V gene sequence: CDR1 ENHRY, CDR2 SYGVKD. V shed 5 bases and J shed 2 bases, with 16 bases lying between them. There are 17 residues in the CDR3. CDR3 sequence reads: CAISTIAAGTGANVLTF. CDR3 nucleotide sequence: TGTGCCATCAGTACTATTGCGGCGGGGACTGGGGCCAACGTCCTGACTTTC.

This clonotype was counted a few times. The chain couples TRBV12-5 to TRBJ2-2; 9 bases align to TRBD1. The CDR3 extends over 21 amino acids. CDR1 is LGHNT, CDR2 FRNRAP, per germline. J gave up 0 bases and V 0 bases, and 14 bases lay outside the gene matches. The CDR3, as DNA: TGTGCTAGTGGTTTGGTACGTGGTGGGACAGGGAGTTCTCCGAACACCGGGGAGCTGTTTTTT. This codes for CASGLVRGGTGSSPNTGELFF.

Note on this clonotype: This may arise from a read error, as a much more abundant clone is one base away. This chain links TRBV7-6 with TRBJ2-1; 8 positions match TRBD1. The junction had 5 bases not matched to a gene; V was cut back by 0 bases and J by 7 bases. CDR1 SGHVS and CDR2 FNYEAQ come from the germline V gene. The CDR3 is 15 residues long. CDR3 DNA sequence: TGTGCCAGCAGCTTAGCGAGGGGGGACAGGAATGAGCAGTTCTTC. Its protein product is CASSLARGDRNEQFF.

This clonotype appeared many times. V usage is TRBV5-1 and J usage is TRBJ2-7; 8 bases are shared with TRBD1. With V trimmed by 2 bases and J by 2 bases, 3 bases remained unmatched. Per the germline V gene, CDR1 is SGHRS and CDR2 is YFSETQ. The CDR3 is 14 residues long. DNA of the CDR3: TGCGCCAGCAGCTTTCAGGGGGCTCCCTACGAGCAGTACTTC. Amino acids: CASSFQGAPYEQYF.

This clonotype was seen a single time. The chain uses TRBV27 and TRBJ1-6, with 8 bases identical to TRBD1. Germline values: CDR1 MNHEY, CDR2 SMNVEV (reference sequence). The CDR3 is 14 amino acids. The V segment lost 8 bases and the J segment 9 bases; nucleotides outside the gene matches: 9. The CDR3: CASGSRDRRSPLHF. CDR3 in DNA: TGTGCCAGCGGGTCGAGGGACAGGCGTTCACCCCTCCACTTT.